This note documents a single T cell receptor beta chain sequence. Its matching antigen is unknown. A junction boundary mismatches the germline segment, possibly from a read error. No ophthalmopathy progression within 18 months constituted stable Graves' hyperthyroidism. 9 to 10 ml fresh peripheral blood yielded the PBMCs. Authors of the study amplified TCR beta CDR3 regions from RNA transcripts. HTBI primers drove first-round RT-PCR of the TCR CDR3. TCRdb itself ran the multiplex PCR reads through MiXCR, one entry per CDR3 protein. The sample carries 500,000 to 600,000 distinct CDR3 sequences, roughly a sixth recorded once. CDR3 length equals 13 residues. CDR1 is WNHNN, CDR2 SYGVQD, per germline (reference sequence). These data are taken from a study of T cells in Graves' hyperthyroidism and ophthalmopathy. General observations from the study: Ophthalmopathy, which appeared later, was predicted by the model a median about 5.9 months before onset. Blood also held most thyroid clonotypes expanded beyond 0.001.

Sequencing was carried out using blood. The chain links TRBV10-1 to TRBJ2-2; D is uncertain. This TCR came from a woman younger than 30 with Graves' hyperthyroidism. CDR3 sequence reads: CASGESGTGELFF. The DNA of the CDR3 is TGCGCCAGCGGTGAGTCAGGCACCGGGGAGCTGTTTTTT.